This T cell receptor beta chain is drawn from a study of blood T cell repertoires in COVID-19. Study-level information: Acute and convalescent COVID-19 specimens originated in the United States, Italy and Spain.

This clone came up once. Sequenced by immunoSEQ multiplex PCR; TCRdb stores in-frame clones only, minus some. The sample contains about 240,000 clones, roughly 86% of which appear only once. V was cut by 6 bases and J by 8 bases, with 16 bases left in between. The CDR3 runs to 13 residues. Germline CDR1 KGHSH, CDR2 LQKENI. This rearrangement joins TRBV18 to TRBJ1-1; weak D call: TRBD1 (5 bases). Sequencing was performed on peripheral blood. The TCR was taken from a man at least 80 years old with acute or convalescent COVID-19. The CDR3 DNA reads TGTGCCAGCTCCCAGACCCGGGGGGTAGAAGCTTTCTTT. Residues: CASSQTRGVEAFF.